This T cell receptor beta chain originates from a study of OX40 agonist ivuxolimab in advanced cancers. For context, the study as a whole: Ivuxolimab was an agonistic, fully human IgG2 monoclonal antibody directed against OX40 (CD134), a costimulatory receptor. Partial responses occurred in three dose-escalation patients: two with cutaneous melanoma and one with hepatocellular carcinoma. The paper reports the monotherapy dose-escalation portion (N = 52 patients) of the phase I ivuxolimab trial. Of the roughly 51 patients in dose escalation, approximately 20 had hepatocellular carcinoma, approximately 15 had melanoma, 9 had renal cell carcinoma and 9 had head and neck cancer. Peripheral TCRbeta sequencing was intended to test whether TCR sequence diversity was altered and clonal T-cell expansion was caused by ivuxolimab. Intravenous ivuxolimab was administered to patients every 2 weeks at six dose levels: 0.01, 0.1, 0.3, 1.5, 3 and 10 mg/kg. The dose-escalation cohort was about 83% male with a mean age of approximately 60 years, ranging from about 20 to 85. Patients were allowed to have had prior anti-PD-1, anti-PD-L1 or anti-CTLA-4 therapy, and 40% of the dose-escalation patients had previously received checkpoint inhibitors. Results the study describes overall, beyond this receptor: Antigen specificity was not determined for the clonally expanded peripheral T cells. Clonal expansion of both CD4+ and CD8+ blood T cells was observed from baseline to week 6 at doses 0.1 to 3.0 mg/kg. Low levels of normalized T-cell clonal expansion were also seen in some nonresponding patients. In the 0.1-3.0 mg/kg groups, partial responders had among the lowest normalized peripheral clonal expansion, particularly in CD8+ T cells. After ivuxolimab, more expanded clones were found on average in CD8+ T cells than in CD4+ T cells.

For sequencing of the TCRbeta CDR3 region, genomic DNA was extracted from the sorted cells. TCRbeta CDR3 regions were sequenced using the immunoSEQ Assay. TCRdb took this table from immuneACCESS and kept in-frame rearrangements with V and J called. Such tables lack part of the clones; where checked against another copy, unresolved V genes explain under half of the gap, and the rest is unexplained. This sample comprises 95,000 to 150,000 clones, about 93% of them detected only once. Over 0.15% of the sample belongs to the ten largest clones. Patients with autoimmune disease history or receiving systemic immunosuppression were excluded from the trial. In every dose cohort, peripheral blood was drawn for TCR sequencing at baseline, cycle 4 day 1, and cycle 7 day 1. The samples were drawn from a first-in-human, open-label, multicenter phase I dose-escalation trial of ivuxolimab. Adults with locally advanced or metastatic melanoma, renal cell carcinoma, hepatocellular carcinoma or head and neck squamous cell carcinoma were enrolled in the trial. Before TCR sequencing, CD4+ T cells and CD8+ T cells from peripheral blood were sorted into separate populations.

Details on this clone: Its antigen target is currently unknown. No base-level quality is on record; no much larger clone is a single base apart.

V is reduced by 1 base and J by 3 bases, leaving a spacing of 15 bases between them. The CDR3 has 16 amino acids, counting the end cysteine and phenylalanine. The kept DNA is CDR3 alone, 48 bases in frame from the first base. CDR1 and CDR2 (SGHTA, FQGNSA) derive from the germline V gene. The sample here was CD4+ or CD8+ T cells sorted from blood, taken in a trial of the OX40 agonist ivuxolimab. This TCR was sampled from an adult with an advanced solid tumor such as melanoma, head and neck, liver or kidney cancer. The chain was built from TRBV7-2 and TRBJ1-1; no D gene is confidently identified. The sequenced DNA: TGTGCCAGCAGCTTAGAGTCGCAGTCTGGGGACACTGAAGCTTTCTTT. This gives the protein CASSLESQSGDTEAFF.